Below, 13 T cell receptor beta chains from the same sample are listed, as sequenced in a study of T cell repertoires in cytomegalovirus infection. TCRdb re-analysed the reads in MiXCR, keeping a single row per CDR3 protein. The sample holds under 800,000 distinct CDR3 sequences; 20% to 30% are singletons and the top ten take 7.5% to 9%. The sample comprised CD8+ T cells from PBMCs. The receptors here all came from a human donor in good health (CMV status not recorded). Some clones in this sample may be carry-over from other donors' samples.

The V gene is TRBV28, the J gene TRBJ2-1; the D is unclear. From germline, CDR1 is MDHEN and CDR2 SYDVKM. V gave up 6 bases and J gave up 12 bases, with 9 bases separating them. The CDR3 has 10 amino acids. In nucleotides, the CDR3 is TGTGCCAGCAGCCGGTTCGGGCAGTTCTTC. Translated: CASSRFGQFF.

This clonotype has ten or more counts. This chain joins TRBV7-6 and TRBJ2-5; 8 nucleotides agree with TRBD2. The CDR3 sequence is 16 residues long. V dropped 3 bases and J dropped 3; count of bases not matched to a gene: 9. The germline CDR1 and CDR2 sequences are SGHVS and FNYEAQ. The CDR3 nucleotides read TGTGCCAGCAGCTTTGGGACTAGTCGGTCCAAAGAGACCCAGTACTTC. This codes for CASSFGTSRSKETQYF.

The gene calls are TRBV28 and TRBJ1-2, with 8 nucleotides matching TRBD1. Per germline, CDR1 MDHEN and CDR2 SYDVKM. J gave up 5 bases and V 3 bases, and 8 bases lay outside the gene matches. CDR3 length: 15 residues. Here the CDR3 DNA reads TGTGCCAGCAGTTTCCCCGGGACAGGTGTTTATGGCTACACCTTC. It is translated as CASSFPGTGVYGYTF.

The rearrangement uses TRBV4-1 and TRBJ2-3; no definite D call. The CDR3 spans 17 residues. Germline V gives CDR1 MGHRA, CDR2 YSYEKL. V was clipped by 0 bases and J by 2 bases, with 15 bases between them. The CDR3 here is CASSQESPASNTDTQYF. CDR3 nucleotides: TGCGCCAGCAGCCAAGAAAGTCCAGCGTCTAACACAGATACGCAGTATTTT.

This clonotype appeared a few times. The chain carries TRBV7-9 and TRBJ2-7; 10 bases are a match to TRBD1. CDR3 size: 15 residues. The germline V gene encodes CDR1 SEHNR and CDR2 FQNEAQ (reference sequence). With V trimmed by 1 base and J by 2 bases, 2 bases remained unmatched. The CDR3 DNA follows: TGTGCCAGCAGCTTAGAGGACAGGGGGACCTACGAGCAGTACTTC. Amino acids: CASSLEDRGTYEQYF.

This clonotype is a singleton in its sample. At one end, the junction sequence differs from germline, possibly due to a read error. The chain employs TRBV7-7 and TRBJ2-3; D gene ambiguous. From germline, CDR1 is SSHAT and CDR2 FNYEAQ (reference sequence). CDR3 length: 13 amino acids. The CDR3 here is CASSLRPDDTQYF. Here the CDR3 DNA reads TGTGCTAGCAGCCTAAGGCCGGACGATACGCAGTATTTT.

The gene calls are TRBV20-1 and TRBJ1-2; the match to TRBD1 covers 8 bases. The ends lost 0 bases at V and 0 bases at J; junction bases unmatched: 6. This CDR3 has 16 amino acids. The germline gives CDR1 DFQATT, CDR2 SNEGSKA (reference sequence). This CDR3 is CSAREGRTGTNYGYTF. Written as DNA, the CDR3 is TGCAGTGCTAGAGAGGGAAGGACAGGGACTAACTATGGCTACACCTTC.

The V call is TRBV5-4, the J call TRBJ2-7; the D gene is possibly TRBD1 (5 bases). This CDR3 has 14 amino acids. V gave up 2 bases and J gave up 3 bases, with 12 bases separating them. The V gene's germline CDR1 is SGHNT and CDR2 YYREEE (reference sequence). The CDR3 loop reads CASSFQGSDYEQYV. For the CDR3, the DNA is TGTGCCAGCAGCTTCCAGGGATCGGACTACGAGCAGTACGTC.

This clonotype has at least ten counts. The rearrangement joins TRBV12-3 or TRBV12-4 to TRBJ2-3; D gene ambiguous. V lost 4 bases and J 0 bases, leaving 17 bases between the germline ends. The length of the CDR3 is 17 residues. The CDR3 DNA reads TGTGCCAGCAGTTCCACTCGTAGCAGCCAAAGCACAGATACGCAGTATTTT. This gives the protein CASSSTRSSQSTDTQYF.

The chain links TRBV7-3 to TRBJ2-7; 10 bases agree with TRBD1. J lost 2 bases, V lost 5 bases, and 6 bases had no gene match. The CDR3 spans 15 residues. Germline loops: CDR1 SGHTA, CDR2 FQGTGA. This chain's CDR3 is CASSPGQGITYEQYF. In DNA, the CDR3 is TGTGCCAGCAGCCCGGGACAGGGGATTACCTACGAGCAGTACTTC.

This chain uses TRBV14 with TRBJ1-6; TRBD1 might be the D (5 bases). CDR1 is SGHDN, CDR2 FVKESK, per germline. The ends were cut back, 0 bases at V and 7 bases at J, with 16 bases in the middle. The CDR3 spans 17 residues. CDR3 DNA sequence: TGTGCCAGCAGCCAAGATTGGGGCCAGCTTATGAATTCACCCCTCCACTTT. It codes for CASSQDWGQLMNSPLHF.

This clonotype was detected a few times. CDR3 amino acids: CAIGSRPGGNEQFF. CDR3 coding DNA: TGTGCCATCGGTTCCCGCCCAGGGGGGAATGAGCAGTTCTTC. The V and J genes are TRBV6-5 and TRBJ2-1; D perhaps matches TRBD1 (7 bases). CDR3 length: 14 residues. Trimming removed 10 bases at V and 7 bases at J, with 20 bases between. Germline CDR1 reads MNHEY; CDR2 reads SVGAGI.

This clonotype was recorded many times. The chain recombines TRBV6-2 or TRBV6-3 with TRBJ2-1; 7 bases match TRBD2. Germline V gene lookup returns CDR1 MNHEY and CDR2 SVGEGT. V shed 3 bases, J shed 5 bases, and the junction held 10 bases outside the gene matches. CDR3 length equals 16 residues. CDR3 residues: CASSYFTSATNNEQFF. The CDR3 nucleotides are TGTGCCAGCAGTTATTTTACTAGCGCCACGAACAATGAGCAGTTCTTC.